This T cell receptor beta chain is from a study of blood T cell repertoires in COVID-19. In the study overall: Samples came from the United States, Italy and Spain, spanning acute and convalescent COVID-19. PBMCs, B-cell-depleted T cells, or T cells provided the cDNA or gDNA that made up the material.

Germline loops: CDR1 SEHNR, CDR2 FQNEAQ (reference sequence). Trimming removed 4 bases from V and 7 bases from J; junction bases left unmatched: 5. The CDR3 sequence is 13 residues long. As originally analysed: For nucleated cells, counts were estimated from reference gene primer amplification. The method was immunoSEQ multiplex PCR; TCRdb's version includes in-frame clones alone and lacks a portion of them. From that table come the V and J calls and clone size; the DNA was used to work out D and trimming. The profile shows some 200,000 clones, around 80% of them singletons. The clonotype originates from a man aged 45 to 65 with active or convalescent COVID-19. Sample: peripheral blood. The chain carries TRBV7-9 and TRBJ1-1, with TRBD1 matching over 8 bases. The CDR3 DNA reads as TGTGCCAGCAGCTCCAGACAGGGGCTTGAAGCTTTCTTT. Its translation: CASSSRQGLEAFF. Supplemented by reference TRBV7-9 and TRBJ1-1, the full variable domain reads DTGVSQNPRHKITKRGQNVTFRCDPISEHNRLYWYRQTLGQGPEFLTYFQNEAQLEKSRLLSDRFSAERPKGSFSTLEIQRTEQGDSAMYLCASSSRQGLEAFFGQGTRLTVV.